One sample yielded the 20 T cell receptor beta chains listed below, sequenced in a study of cytomegalovirus exposure and HLA in healthy donors. The PCR employed 60 Vbeta primers together with 13 Jbeta primers. Assay: immunoSEQ multiplex PCR; the TCRdb copy retains only in-frame clones and omits some. The sample has about 57,000 clones; around 84% are singletons. Sequencing was performed on PBMCs. These receptors were taken from a male donor in good health and CMV-seronegative.

This rearrangement joins TRBV13 to TRBJ1-4; D might be TRBD1 (6 bases). Between the trimmed V and J ends, which lost 5 bases and 8 bases, there was a span of 15 bases. The CDR3 totals 14 residues. Germline-derived CDR1 and CDR2 are PRHDT and FYEKMQ (reference sequence). CDR3 sequence reads: CASSPQGSGEKLFF. CDR3 DNA sequence: TGTGCCAGCAGCCCGCAGGGGAGTGGGGAAAAACTGTTTTTT.

The genes are TRBV19 and TRBJ1-3; TRBD1 agrees at 7 bases. The CDR3 runs 16 residues. CDR1 is LNHDA and CDR2 is SQIVND in the germline V gene (reference sequence). With V trimmed by 5 bases and J by 0 bases, 7 bases remained unmatched. The CDR3 nucleotides read TGTGCCAGTAGTTCTTACGCAGGGGGCTCTGGAAACACCATATATTTT. Its translation: CASSSYAGGSGNTIYF.

This chain links TRBV19 with TRBJ2-1; a weak D match, TRBD2 (5 bases). CDR3 size: 15 residues. Trimming removed 1 base from V and 6 bases from J, with 13 bases in between. Germline-derived CDR1 and CDR2 are LNHDA and SQIVND (reference sequence). CDR3 nucleotides: TGTGCCAGTAGTATAGTTCCCGGGGTGGGCAATGAGCAGTTCTTC. Amino acid sequence: CASSIVPGVGNEQFF.

This rearrangement joins TRBV30 to TRBJ2-5; 7 positions match TRBD1. The trim removed 0 bases at V and 4 bases at J, leaving 2 bases unmatched. This CDR3 comprises 13 residues. Germline CDR1 reads GTSNPN; CDR2 reads SVGIG (reference sequence). In nucleotides, the CDR3 is TGTGCCTGGAGTGTAGGGGGCTCAGAGACCCAGTACTTC. Translation: CAWSVGGSETQYF.

The V and J genes are TRBV6-4 and TRBJ2-6; D might be TRBD2 (5 bases). Germline lookup yields CDR1 MRHNA and CDR2 SNTAGT. V was cut by 11 bases and J by 1 base, with 9 bases left in between. This CDR3 has 13 residues. The CDR3 loop reads CAPPGSGANVLTF. The CDR3 nucleotides read TGTGCCCCCCCGGGGTCTGGGGCCAACGTCCTGACTTTC.

This clone was detected only a few times. J is TRBJ1-2 and V is TRBV18; 10 nucleotides line up with TRBD1. V gave up 2 bases and J gave up 4 bases; unmatched junction bases: 4. Germline V gene lookup returns CDR1 KGHSH and CDR2 LQKENI. This CDR3 region has 15 residues. The DNA of the CDR3 is TGTGCCAGCTCACCAACGGGACAGGGGACCTATGGCTACACCTTC. It codes for CASSPTGQGTYGYTF.

The V and J genes are TRBV4-2 and TRBJ1-5; tentatively, D is TRBD1 (6 bases). This CDR3 is 16 amino acids long. Germline CDR1 and CDR2: LGHNA and YNFKEQ. V was clipped by 2 bases and J by 4 bases, with 15 bases between them. CDR3 in amino acids: CASSQNRVEVNQPQHF. CDR3 bases: TGTGCCAGCAGCCAAAACAGGGTTGAGGTGAATCAGCCCCAGCATTTT.

This clone was observed once. V usage is TRBV27 and J usage is TRBJ1-5; D possibly corresponds to TRBD1 (5 bases). With 6 bases removed from V and 3 bases from J, the gap between germline ends came to 12 bases. This CDR3 is 14 amino acids long. Looked up from germline, CDR1 is MNHEY and CDR2 is SMNVEV (reference sequence). The CDR3 DNA reads TGTGCCAGCAGGGTGGGGGGACTCAATCAGCCCCAGCATTTT. This gives the protein CASRVGGLNQPQHF.

The chain links TRBV19 to TRBJ2-7; TRBD1 matches at 9 bases. This CDR3 has 15 amino acids. Germline V lookup: CDR1 LNHDA, CDR2 SQIVND (reference sequence). The trim removed 4 bases at V and 1 base at J, leaving 5 bases unmatched. The CDR3 sequence: CASSTPGTGSYEQYF. The CDR3 coding sequence is TGTGCCAGTAGTACCCCCGGGACAGGGTCCTACGAGCAGTACTTC.

This chain links TRBV6-5 with TRBJ1-1, with TRBD1 matching over 8 bases. Per the germline V gene, CDR1 is MNHEY and CDR2 is SVGAGI. Unmatched junction bases numbered 10, after V lost 6 bases and J lost 4 bases. The CDR3 totals 15 residues. CDR3 sequence reads: CASSPQGGSVTEAFF. The CDR3 DNA reads as TGTGCCAGCAGCCCACAGGGGGGGAGTGTCACTGAAGCTTTCTTT.

This clone was seen only once. The genes are TRBV6-5 and TRBJ1-2; 10 bases map to TRBD1. The CDR3 has 15 amino acids. Unmatched junction bases numbered 2, after V lost 2 bases and J lost 2 bases. Germline lookup yields CDR1 MNHEY and CDR2 SVGAGI. For the CDR3, the DNA is TGTGCCAGCAGTTACACGACAGGGGGCAACTATGGCTACACCTTC. Amino acids: CASSYTTGGNYGYTF.

The gene calls are TRBV6-5 and TRBJ1-1; 8 bases agree with TRBD1. Per the germline V gene, CDR1 is MNHEY and CDR2 is SVGAGI. CDR3 length equals 13 residues. The junction had 5 bases not matched to a gene; V was cut back by 8 bases and J by 3 bases. Written as DNA, the CDR3 is TGTGCCAGCGGGTTGACAGGGGACACTGAAGCTTTCTTT. Its translation is CASGLTGDTEAFF.

The chain couples TRBV29-1 to TRBJ2-3; TRBD2 is a possible D gene (5 bases). V dropped 8 bases and J dropped 2 bases, with 14 bases sitting between them. This CDR3 comprises 13 residues. Germline V gene lookup returns CDR1 SQVTM and CDR2 ANQGSEA. The CDR3 protein is CSLGGYPTDTQYF. The DNA of the CDR3 is TGCAGCTTGGGCGGGTATCCCACAGATACGCAGTATTTT.

CDR3 protein: CASSLAAGQDTQYF. In DNA, the CDR3 is TGTGCCAGCAGCTTGGCTGCGGGGCAGGATACGCAGTATTTT. The chain is built from TRBV5-4 and TRBJ2-3; TRBD2 might be the D (6 bases). This CDR3 contains 14 residues. V was shortened by 0 bases and J by 6 bases, with 11 bases between the two germline ends. Germline V lookup: CDR1 SGHNT, CDR2 YYREEE (reference sequence).

J is TRBJ2-3 and V is TRBV7-6; 12 positions match TRBD2. The CDR3 contains 19 residues. J was trimmed by 0 bases and V by 4 bases; bases with no gene match: 11. Per the germline V gene, CDR1 is SGHVS and CDR2 is FNYEAQ. CDR3 sequence: CASSSYPLAGGLSTDTQYF. The DNA of the CDR3 is TGTGCCAGCAGCTCCTACCCACTAGCGGGGGGACTTAGCACAGATACGCAGTATTTT.

The chain links TRBV6-5 to TRBJ1-5, with no clear D. The V gene's germline CDR1 is MNHEY and CDR2 SVGAGI. Trimming left V 0 bases short and J 2 bases short, with 8 bases between. The CDR3 is 15 amino acids. CDR3 protein: CASSYSPHRNQPQHF. Written as DNA, the CDR3 is TGTGCCAGCAGTTACTCCCCCCATCGCAATCAGCCCCAGCATTTT.

V usage is TRBV14 and J usage is TRBJ2-2; D possibly corresponds to TRBD2 (6 bases). The CDR3 is made up of 15 amino acids. Trimming removed 1 base from V and 4 bases from J, with 10 bases in between. Germline V CDR1 and CDR2: SGHDN, FVKESK. The CDR3, as DNA: TGTGCCAGCAGCCAAGTCCTGGGGGGCACCGGGGAGCTGTTTTTT. It specifies CASSQVLGGTGELFF. The whole variable domain, remainder taken from reference TRBV14 and TRBJ2-2, is EAGVTQFPSHSVIEKGQTVTLRCDPISGHDNLYWYRRVMGKEIKFLLHFVKESKQDESGMPNNRFLAERTGGTYSTLKVQPAELEDSGVYFCASSQVLGGTGELFFGEGSRLTVL.

V and J are TRBV18 and TRBJ2-2; TRBD1 matches at 8 bases. CDR1 is KGHSH and CDR2 is LQKENI in the germline V gene. The junction had 17 bases not matched to a gene; V was cut back by 2 bases and J by 9 bases. The CDR3 consists of 18 residues. The CDR3 protein is CASSPTRGLKVASRELFF. The CDR3 region has the DNA TGTGCCAGCTCACCAACCAGGGGGCTAAAGGTGGCGTCCCGGGAGCTGTTTTTT. Filled out from reference TRBV18 and TRBJ2-2, the complete variable domain reads NAGVMQNPRHLVRRRGQEARLRCSPMKGHSHVYWYRQLPEEGLKFMVYLQKENIIDESGMPKERFSAEFPKEGPSILRIQQVVRGDSAAYFCASSPTRGLKVASRELFFGEGSRLTVL.

V is TRBV5-6 and J is TRBJ1-6; 11 bases fit TRBD1. The CDR3 has 18 residues. Trimming at V came to 1 base and at J to 2 bases, leaving 5 bases not matched to a gene. The germline V gene encodes CDR1 SGHDT and CDR2 YYEEEE. CDR3 nucleotides: TGTGCCAGCAGCTTGTATGGACAGGGGGCGCCCTATAATTCACCCCTCCACTTT. Residues: CASSLYGQGAPYNSPLHF.

The J gene is TRBJ2-4, the V gene TRBV10-3; TRBD1 agrees at 9 bases. V lost 5 bases and J lost 1; bases outside the gene matches: 6. The CDR3 has 16 amino acids. CDR1 is ENHRY, CDR2 SYGVKD, per germline. CDR3 coding DNA: TGTGCCATCAGTCCTAACGGACAGGGGGCCAAAAACATTCAGTACTTC. The encoded protein is CAISPNGQGAKNIQYF.